Below are 20 T cell receptor beta chains sequenced from a single sample in a study of blood T cells in healthy people across ages. A second roughly 6 to 12 cycle PCR used barcoded and J-beta primers. TCRdb passed the 5' RACE reads through MiXCR, listing each CDR3 protein once. Among approximately 680,000 distinct CDR3 sequences, 32% were seen once, and the ten largest hold roughly 14%. The sequenced sample was blood. These receptors all stem from a woman aged 80 or over in good health.

The chain has TRBV30 and TRBJ1-4, with 10 bases that match TRBD1. This CDR3 has 15 amino acids. J lost 8 bases, V lost 5 bases, and 11 bases had no gene match. Germline CDR1 reads GTSNPN; CDR2 reads SVGIG (reference sequence). CDR3 sequence: CAWSGQGGAGEKLFF. CDR3 coding DNA: TGTGCCTGGTCTGGACAGGGGGGTGCCGGGGAAAAACTGTTTTTT.

This clonotype has at least ten counts. The chain joins TRBV21-1 to TRBJ2-1; TRBD2, the D gene given by the table, was not confirmed from the DNA. TRBV21-1 is annotated as a pseudogene. The CDR3 spans 19 residues. CDR3 region: CASSTARDRILAGNNEQFF. CDR3 in DNA: TGTGCCAGCAGTACTGCTCGCGATCGGATACTAGCGGGGAACAATGAGCAGTTCTTC.

The chain links TRBV6-5 to TRBJ1-1; D unresolved. The CDR3 length is 16 residues. Germline CDR1 MNHEY, CDR2 SVGAGI. V was shortened by 6 bases and J by 6 bases, with 23 bases between the two germline ends. In DNA, the CDR3 is TGTGCCAGCAGCCCACATGCGGCTGGGTCGAGCGCTGAAGCTTTCTTT. This translates into CASSPHAAGSSAEAFF.

The rearrangement joins TRBV7-8 to TRBJ2-1; tentatively, D is TRBD2 (6 bases). This CDR3 is built from 16 residues. V gave up 0 bases and J gave up 3 bases, with 12 bases separating them. CDR1 is SGHVS, CDR2 FQNEAQ, per germline. CDR3 bases: TGTGCCAGCAGCTTAGCTGCGACTAGGGGCTACAATGAGCAGTTCTTC. It is translated as CASSLAATRGYNEQFF.

The sample holds many counts of this clonotype. The genes are TRBV6-1 and TRBJ1-2; D is undetermined. Per germline, CDR1 MNHNS and CDR2 SASEGT. V was cut by 4 bases and J by 6 bases, with 9 bases left in between. The CDR3 is 12 residues long. CDR3 bases: TGTGCCAGCAGTGTTCGAGAGGATGGCTACACCTTC. Translation: CASSVREDGYTF.

For this clonotype: This sequence may be a read error, since a much larger clone differs from it by one base. The chain uses TRBV20-1 and TRBJ2-5; D perhaps matches TRBD2 (7 bases). Germline V gene lookup returns CDR1 DFQATT and CDR2 SNEGSKA (reference sequence). The CDR3 is 13 amino acids. V lost 7 bases, J lost 11 bases, and 23 bases lay in between. The CDR3 protein is CSVRGGQPYGQYF. The DNA for the CDR3 is TGCAGTGTAAGGGGGGGACAACCCTACGGGCAGTACTTC.

This clonotype was counted ten times or more. J is TRBJ2-7 and V is TRBV7-9, with D unresolved. Germline CDR1 reads SEHNR; CDR2 reads FQNEAQ (reference sequence). Trimming shortened V by 5 bases and J by 2 bases, and 7 bases separated the two germline ends. The CDR3 has 12 residues. The DNA for the CDR3 is TGTGCCAGCAGCCCGTTAACCTACGAGCAGTACTTC. It specifies CASSPLTYEQYF.

V gene TRBV4-1 combines with J gene TRBJ2-5; perhaps D is TRBD1 or TRBD2 (6 bases each). Germline V lookup: CDR1 MGHRA, CDR2 YSYEKL. Trimming took 3 bases from V and 1 from J, leaving 12 bases between them. The CDR3 runs to 15 residues. The CDR3 sequence: CASSHPGAPQETQYF. The CDR3 DNA reads TGCGCCAGCAGCCACCCGGGGGCGCCCCAAGAGACCCAGTACTTC.

This clonotype occurred many times. The chain employs TRBV6-5 and TRBJ2-5, with D unresolved. The last part of the DNA fits TRBJ2-7 better; the J call may be wrong. The germline V gene has CDR1 MNHEY and CDR2 SVGAGI. CDR3 size: 15 residues. The CDR3 sequence is CASSPRGIDLSEQYF. CDR3 DNA sequence: TGTGCCAGCAGTCCCCGAGGCATCGATCTCTCCGAGCAGTACTTC.

Concerning this clonotype itself: One base away lies a much larger clone, so this may be a sequencing read error. The rearrangement links TRBV10-2 to TRBJ2-1; 9 bases agree with TRBD2. This CDR3 region has 18 residues. The germline V gene encodes CDR1 WSHSY and CDR2 SAAADI. CDR3 residues: CASSGMGGGAVGYSEQFF. The DNA for the CDR3 is TGCGCCAGCAGTGGAATGGGCGGGGGGGCGGTCGGGTACAGTGAGCAGTTCTTC.

The gene calls are TRBV6-2 or TRBV6-3 and TRBJ2-3; TRBD2 might be the D (6 bases). Germline V gene lookup returns CDR1 MNHEY and CDR2 SVGEGT. Trimming took off 7 bases at V and 2 bases at J, with 16 bases between the two ends. This CDR3 is built from 15 residues. CDR3 sequence reads: CASTSGTGYTDTQYF. The CDR3 nucleotides read TGTGCCAGCACGTCCGGGACTGGGTACACAGATACGCAGTATTTT.

This clonotype was counted at least ten times. The J gene is TRBJ2-3, the V gene TRBV20-1, with TRBD2 identical over 11 bases. The length of the CDR3 is 17 residues. Germline V lookup: CDR1 DFQATT, CDR2 SNEGSKA (reference sequence). After removal of 6 bases from V and 0 bases from J, the junction contained 11 bases not matched to a gene. The CDR3 DNA reads as TGCAGTGCACTATCTAGCGGGGGGTTTACTAGCACAGATACGCAGTATTTT. Residues: CSALSSGGFTSTDTQYF.

The table lists this clonotype with a few counts. The V gene is TRBV7-9, the J gene TRBJ1-6; D may be TRBD1 (5 bases). Per the germline V gene, CDR1 is SEHNR and CDR2 is FQNEAQ (reference sequence). Trimming took 7 bases from V and 5 from J, leaving 15 bases between them. The CDR3 contains 15 residues. The CDR3 nucleotides read TGTGCCAGCATTCCCTGGGGGGGGGATAATTCACCCCTCCACTTT. Its translation: CASIPWGGDNSPLHF.

This clonotype was picked up a small number of times. The J gene is TRBJ1-1, the V gene TRBV30, with D unclear. The CDR3 contains 13 residues. Trimming removed 3 bases from V and 6 bases from J, with 14 bases in between. Germline-derived CDR1 and CDR2 are GTSNPN and SVGIG (reference sequence). CDR3 sequence: CAWSRNRWSEAFF. The CDR3 DNA follows: TGTGCCTGGAGCCGAAACCGTTGGTCTGAAGCTTTCTTT. Variable domain in full (rest from reference TRBV30 and TRBJ1-1): SQTIHQWPATLVQPVGSPLSLECTVEGTSNPNLYWYRQAAGRGLQLLFYSVGIGQISSEVPQNLSASRPQDRQFILSSKKLLLSDSGFYLCAWSRNRWSEAFFGQGTRLTVV.

Of note for this clonotype: The germline gene is not matched at one end of the junction; a read error may be the cause. The chain couples TRBV7-3 to TRBJ2-4; TRBD2 agrees at 8 bases. The CDR3 has 13 residues. Germline CDR1 and CDR2: SGHTA and FQGTGA. The DNA of the CDR3 is TGTGCAAGCAGCGGGGGCCTCCTAAACATTCAGTACTTC. Translated, it gives CASSGGLLNIQYF.

This chain joins TRBV20-1 and TRBJ2-1; D possibly corresponds to TRBD2 (5 bases). The germline CDR1 and CDR2 sequences are DFQATT and SNEGSKA (reference sequence). This CDR3 has 15 amino acids. V was trimmed by 0 bases and J by 8 bases, leaving 17 bases between them. In nucleotides, the CDR3 is TGCAGTGCTAGAGAATCGATAGGACTGCCTCATGAGCAGTTCTTC. It is translated as CSARESIGLPHEQFF.

This clonotype was counted at least ten times. The chain employs TRBV6-6 and TRBJ2-1; 14 bases align to TRBD2. The CDR3 totals 16 residues. V dropped 4 bases and J dropped 6; count of bases not matched to a gene: 5. Germline CDR1 MNHNY, CDR2 SVGAGI (reference sequence). In DNA form, the CDR3 reads TGTGCCAGCAGTTGGCAGACTAGCGGGGGGGCCAATGAGCAGTTCTTC. It codes for CASSWQTSGGANEQFF.

This clonotype was counted ten times or more. This rearrangement joins TRBV7-2 to TRBJ2-7; a possible D gene is TRBD2 (7 bases). Trimming pared 0 bases from V and 0 bases from J, leaving 12 bases between. The CDR3 is 16 residues long. Germline CDR1 is SGHTA and CDR2 is FQGNSA. CDR3 sequence reads: CASSLALGGPSYEQYF. The CDR3 DNA is TGTGCCAGCAGCTTAGCACTCGGGGGGCCCTCCTACGAGCAGTACTTC.

Points on this clonotype: A read error may explain this, as a much larger clone is one base away. The V gene is TRBV14, the J gene TRBJ1-2, with TRBD1 as a possible D gene (5 bases). Germline V CDR1 and CDR2: SGHDN, FVKESK. The CDR3 covers 17 residues. The V and J ends lost 2 bases and 2 bases respectively, with 18 bases between them. The CDR3 nucleotides read TGTGCCAGCAGCCAAAACACCGGGACGACGGAGAACTATGGCTACACCTTC. Residues: CASSQNTGTTENYGYTF.

This clonotype was detected a few times. A read error may explain this, as a much larger clone is one base away. The rearrangement uses TRBV4-1 and TRBJ1-2; D is unresolved. CDR3 size: 13 residues. Germline CDR1 reads MGHRA; CDR2 reads YSYEKL. Here the CDR3 DNA reads TGCGCCAGCAGCCAGTCGGTTAACTGTGGCTACACCTTC. Its protein product is CASSQSVNCGYTF.